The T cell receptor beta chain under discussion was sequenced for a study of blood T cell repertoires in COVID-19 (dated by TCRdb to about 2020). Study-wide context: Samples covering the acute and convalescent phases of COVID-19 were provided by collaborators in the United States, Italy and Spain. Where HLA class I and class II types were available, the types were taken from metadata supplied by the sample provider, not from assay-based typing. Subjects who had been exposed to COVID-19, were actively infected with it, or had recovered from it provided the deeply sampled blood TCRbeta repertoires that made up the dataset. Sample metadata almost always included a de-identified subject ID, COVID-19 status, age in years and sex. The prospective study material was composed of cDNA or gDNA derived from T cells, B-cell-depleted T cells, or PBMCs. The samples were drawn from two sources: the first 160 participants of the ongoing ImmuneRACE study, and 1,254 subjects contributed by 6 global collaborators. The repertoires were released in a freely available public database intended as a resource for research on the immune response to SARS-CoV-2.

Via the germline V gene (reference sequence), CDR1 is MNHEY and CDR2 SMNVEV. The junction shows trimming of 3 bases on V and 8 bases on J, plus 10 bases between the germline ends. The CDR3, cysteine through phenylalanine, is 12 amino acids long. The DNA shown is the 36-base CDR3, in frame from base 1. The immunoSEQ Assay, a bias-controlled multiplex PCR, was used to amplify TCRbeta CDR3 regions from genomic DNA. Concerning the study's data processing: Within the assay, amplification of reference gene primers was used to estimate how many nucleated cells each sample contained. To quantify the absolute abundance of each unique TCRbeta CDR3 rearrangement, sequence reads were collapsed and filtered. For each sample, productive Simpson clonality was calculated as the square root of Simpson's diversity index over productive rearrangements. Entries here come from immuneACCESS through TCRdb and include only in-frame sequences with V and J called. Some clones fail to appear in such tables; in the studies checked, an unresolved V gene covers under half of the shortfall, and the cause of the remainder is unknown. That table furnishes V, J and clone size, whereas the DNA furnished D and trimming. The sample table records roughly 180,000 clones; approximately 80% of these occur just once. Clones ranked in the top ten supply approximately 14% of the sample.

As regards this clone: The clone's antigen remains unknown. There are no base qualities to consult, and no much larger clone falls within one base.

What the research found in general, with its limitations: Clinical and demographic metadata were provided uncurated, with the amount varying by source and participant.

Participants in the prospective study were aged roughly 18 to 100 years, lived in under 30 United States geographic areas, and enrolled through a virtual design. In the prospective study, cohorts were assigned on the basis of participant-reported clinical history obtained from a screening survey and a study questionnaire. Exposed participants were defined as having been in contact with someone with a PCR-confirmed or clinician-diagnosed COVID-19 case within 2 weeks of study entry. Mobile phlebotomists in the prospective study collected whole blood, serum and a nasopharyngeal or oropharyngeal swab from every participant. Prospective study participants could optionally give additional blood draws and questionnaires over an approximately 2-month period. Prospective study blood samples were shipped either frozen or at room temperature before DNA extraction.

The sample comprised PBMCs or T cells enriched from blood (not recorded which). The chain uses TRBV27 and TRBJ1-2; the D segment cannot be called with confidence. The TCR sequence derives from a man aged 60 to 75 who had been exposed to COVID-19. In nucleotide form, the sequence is TGTGCCAGCAGTTTCGTTGGAGAGGGCTACACCTTC. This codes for CASSFVGEGYTF.